The 14 T cell receptor beta chains presented below share a single source sample, sequenced in a study of CD8+CD57+ T cells in acquired aplastic anemia. CD8+CD57+ cell expansion, shown by flow cytometry, had occurred in the patients selected for sequencing. Profiling of TCR beta VDJ combinations and CDR3 sequences used genomic DNA as template. TCRdb re-analysed the reads in MiXCR, keeping a single row per CDR3 protein. The data hold under 250,000 distinct CDR3 sequences, with around 43% observed a single time. Material: sorted CD4+, CD8+, or CD8+CD57+ T cells (not recorded which) from PBMCs. These receptors were collected from a human donor with aplastic anemia.

This clonotype was recorded many times. This chain links TRBV4-2 with TRBJ2-1; 8 bases line up with TRBD2. Germline values: CDR1 LGHNA, CDR2 YNFKEQ. V lost 4 bases and J lost 2; bases outside the gene matches: 7. This CDR3 contains 16 residues. This CDR3 is CASSPDTSGTYNEQFF. The CDR3 nucleotides read TGTGCCAGCAGCCCTGACACTAGCGGAACCTACAATGAGCAGTTCTTC.

A few counts support this clonotype. The chain joins TRBV20-1 to TRBJ2-2; D is unclear. The CDR3 is made up of 11 amino acids. Trimming took off 3 bases at V and 3 bases at J, with 2 bases between the two ends. The germline CDR1 and CDR2 sequences are DFQATT and SNEGSKA (reference sequence). CDR3 coding DNA: TGCAGTGCTAGGGACACCGGGGAGCTGTTTTTT. This translates into CSARDTGELFF.

Concerning this clonotype: At one boundary the junction diverges from the germline segment, which might be a read error. The rearrangement uses TRBV7-9 and TRBJ2-6, with D uncertain. Germline loops: CDR1 SEHNR, CDR2 FQNEAQ (reference sequence). The CDR3 totals 14 residues. The CDR3 nucleotides are TGCGCCAGCAGCCACAAGGTCTGGGCCAACGTCCTGACTTTC. Translated, it gives CASSHKVWANVLTF.

The chain joins TRBV19 to TRBJ2-1, with 9 bases matching TRBD2. The CDR3 is 17 amino acids. Unmatched junction bases numbered 10, after V lost 7 bases and J lost 0 bases. Germline values: CDR1 LNHDA, CDR2 SQIVND (reference sequence). In DNA form, the CDR3 reads TGTGCCAGTAAAGGCGGGAGGGCCTTAAGCTCCTACAATGAGCAGTTCTTC. Encoded protein: CASKGGRALSSYNEQFF.

This clonotype was detected ten times or more. This sequence joins TRBV19 and TRBJ2-4, with D perhaps TRBD1 (5 bases). Trimming shortened V by 4 bases and J by 0 bases, and 13 bases separated the two germline ends. The CDR3 runs to 16 residues. CDR1 is LNHDA and CDR2 is SQIVND in the germline V gene (reference sequence). The CDR3 sequence: CASSRSTRVAKNIQYF. The CDR3 DNA follows: TGTGCCAGTAGTAGGTCAACCAGGGTAGCCAAAAACATTCAGTACTTC.

This clonotype was seen ten or more times. This chain joins TRBV7-9 and TRBJ2-6, with D possibly TRBD2 on 5 matching bases. CDR3 length equals 18 residues. Germline V gene sequence: CDR1 SEHNR, CDR2 FQNEAQ (reference sequence). The V gene lost 5 bases and the J gene lost 0 bases, with 17 bases spanning the gap. This CDR3 reads CASSALSDGVSGANVLTF. CDR3 sequence (DNA): TGTGCCAGCAGCGCCCTTTCGGACGGGGTCTCTGGGGCCAACGTCCTGACTTTC.

V is TRBV19 and J is TRBJ1-2; D is possibly TRBD1 (5 bases). Trimming removed 8 bases from V and 8 bases from J, with 33 bases in between. The CDR3 spans 18 residues. The germline CDR1 and CDR2 sequences are LNHDA and SQIVND (reference sequence). The CDR3 sequence is CASHPNGAVGTEAEGYTF. The CDR3 nucleotides read TGTGCCAGTCACCCTAACGGGGCGGTGGGCACTGAAGCTGAGGGCTACACCTTC.

The chain employs TRBV7-9 and TRBJ2-3; 10 bases align to TRBD1. The CDR3 runs to 17 residues. From germline, CDR1 is SEHNR and CDR2 FQNEAQ (reference sequence). J was trimmed by 6 bases and V by 6 bases; bases with no gene match: 15. CDR3 loop: CASSFFRGTGVPDTQYF. The DNA of the CDR3 is TGTGCCAGCAGTTTTTTCCGGGGGACAGGGGTCCCCGATACGCAGTATTTT.

The DNA for the CDR3 is TGCAGCGTAGCCGGGACACGGGAAGGAAACACCATATATTTT. It codes for CSVAGTREGNTIYF. This chain links TRBV29-1 with TRBJ1-3, with D perhaps TRBD1 (6 bases). CDR3 size: 14 residues. V lost 6 bases and J 4 bases, leaving 16 bases between the germline ends. Germline V gives CDR1 SQVTM, CDR2 ANQGSEA. The full variable domain, completed using reference TRBV29-1 and TRBJ1-3, is SAVISQKPSRDICQRGTSLTIQCQVDSQVTMMFWYRQQPGQSLTLIATANQGSEATYESGFVIDKFPISRPNLTFSTLTVSNMSPEDSSIYLCSVAGTREGNTIYFGEGSWLTVV.

This clonotype was found many times. J is TRBJ2-2 and V is TRBV13; D remains ambiguous. Germline CDR1 reads PRHDT; CDR2 reads FYEKMQ (reference sequence). The CDR3 consists of 16 residues. Deletions cut 2 bases from V and 1 base from J, with 11 bases between. This CDR3 reads CASSLFSRMNTGELFF. The CDR3 coding sequence is TGTGCCAGCAGCTTATTTTCCAGGATGAACACCGGGGAGCTGTTTTTT.

The genes are TRBV19 and TRBJ1-2; tentatively, D is TRBD1 (5 bases). The CDR3 has 12 residues. Per the germline V gene, CDR1 is LNHDA and CDR2 is SQIVND (reference sequence). V gave up 3 bases and J gave up 8 bases, with 10 bases separating them. CDR3 sequence: CASSMRGQGYTF. CDR3 nucleotide sequence: TGTGCCAGTAGTATGAGGGGTCAAGGCTACACCTTC.

The chain links TRBV29-1 to TRBJ2-7; 7 nucleotides align to TRBD1. V lost 7 bases, J lost 2 bases, and 8 bases stayed unmatched. Germline CDR1 and CDR2: SQVTM and ANQGSEA. This CDR3 contains 13 residues. This chain's CDR3 is CSAEGAEAYEQYF. CDR3 in DNA: TGCAGCGCCGAGGGGGCGGAAGCCTACGAGCAGTACTTC.

This clonotype was found many times. The V gene is TRBV20-1, the J gene TRBJ2-1; TRBD2 matches 10 bases. The CDR3 contains 14 residues. Germline assignment: CDR1 DFQATT and CDR2 SNEGSKA (reference sequence). Germline trimming cut 3 bases from V and 4 bases from J; bases unmatched to any gene: 3. In nucleotides, the CDR3 is TGCAGTGCTAGTGGACTAGCGGATTACAATGAGCAGTTCTTC. Its protein product is CSASGLADYNEQFF.

A remark on this clonotype: Because the CDR3's place on the DNA is in doubt, the DNA is left out and the CDR3 is given as listed by TCRdb. This chain joins TRBV15 and TRBJ2-7; no DNA check was done on the table's D call, TRBD2. Germline V gene sequence: CDR1 LNHNV, CDR2 YYDKDF (reference sequence). The CDR3 length equals 20 residues, ends included. CDR3 residues: CATSRVQGGLDTEAFFGQYF.